The 25 T cell receptor beta chains listed next were all sequenced from one sample in a study of ipilimumab plus nivolumab after autologous stem cell transplantation. Assay used: immunoSEQ multiplex PCR; TCRdb lists only in-frame clones, some missing. This table has fewer than 30,000 clones, around 84% appearing once. The material sequenced was PBMCs, taken in a trial of ipilimumab plus nivolumab as post-transplant consolidation. These receptor sequences come from a male donor with diffuse large B-cell lymphoma.

The chain employs TRBV6-5 and TRBJ2-3, with D maybe TRBD1 (5 bases). Trimming pared 5 bases from V and 1 base from J, leaving 7 bases between. From germline, CDR1 is MNHEY and CDR2 SVGAGI. The length of the CDR3 is 13 residues. The chain's CDR3 is CASSLQGTDTQYF. The CDR3 DNA reads TGTGCCAGCAGTCTACAGGGCACAGATACGCAGTATTTT.

The chain couples TRBV7-2 to TRBJ1-1; 7 positions agree with TRBD1. Germline V lookup: CDR1 SGHTA, CDR2 FQGNSA. This CDR3 spans 14 amino acids. V was pared by 7 bases and J by 1 base, with 6 bases of the junction left unmatched. The CDR3 sequence is CASIKDRANTEAFF. In DNA, the CDR3 is TGTGCCAGCATCAAAGACAGGGCGAACACTGAAGCTTTCTTT.

The gene calls are TRBV6-5 and TRBJ1-5, with 11 bases lining up with TRBD1. CDR3 length: 14 residues. J gave up 6 bases and V 8 bases, and 6 bases lay outside the gene matches. CDR1 is MNHEY and CDR2 is SVGAGI in the germline V gene. The chain's CDR3 is CASARDRGIQPQHF. The CDR3 bases are TGTGCCAGCGCCCGGGACAGGGGGATTCAGCCCCAGCATTTT.

V usage is TRBV7-2 and J usage is TRBJ2-1, with 15 bases identical to TRBD2. Germline trimming cut 5 bases from V and 5 bases from J; bases unmatched to any gene: 10. CDR1 SGHTA and CDR2 FQGNSA come from the germline V gene. The CDR3 has 18 amino acids. Here the CDR3 DNA reads TGTGCCAGCAGCGTCACCGGGACTAGCGGGGGGACCCACAATGAGCAGTTCTTC. This codes for CASSVTGTSGGTHNEQFF.

The CDR3 DNA reads as TGTGCCAGCAGTTCAGGCCTTAGCGGGGGGGCCGGGGATACGCAGTATTTT. Its translation is CASSSGLSGGAGDTQYF. The chain combines TRBV2 with TRBJ2-3; TRBD2 aligns across 11 bases. Germline V gives CDR1 SNHLY, CDR2 FYNNEI. CDR3 length equals 17 residues. V lost 5 bases, J lost 6 bases, and 13 bases stayed unmatched.

V and J are TRBV11-2 and TRBJ2-1; TRBD1 agrees at 7 bases. V lost 2 bases and J lost 0; bases outside the gene matches: 7. There are 17 residues in the CDR3. Looked up from germline, CDR1 is SGHAT and CDR2 is FQNNGV. CDR3 sequence: CASSLHHGTASYNEQFF. The CDR3 DNA follows: TGTGCCAGCAGCTTACATCATGGGACAGCCTCCTACAATGAGCAGTTCTTC.

This rearrangement joins TRBV7-9 to TRBJ2-3; weak D call: TRBD2 (7 bases). This CDR3 is 13 amino acids long. Germline V gene data show CDR1 as SEHNR and CDR2 as FQNEAQ (reference sequence). V was trimmed by 5 bases and J by 4 bases, leaving 10 bases between them. CDR3 sequence: CASSPRGPDTQYF. The CDR3 DNA reads TGTGCCAGCAGCCCGCGGGGGCCAGATACGCAGTATTTT.

Details on this clone: Other nucleotide sequences from this sample produce the same CDR3. This chain links TRBV15 with TRBJ1-4, with D unclear. The CDR3 length is 12 residues. Per the germline V gene, CDR1 is LNHNV and CDR2 is YYDKDF (reference sequence). The CDR3 sequence: CATGGLGEKLFF. DNA for the CDR3: TGTGCAACCGGTGGCTTAGGGGAAAAACTGTTTTTT.

This clone was observed a single time. The chain recombines TRBV5-1 with TRBJ1-2; the D gene is possibly TRBD1 (5 bases). This CDR3 comprises 15 residues. CDR1 SGHRS and CDR2 YFSETQ come from the germline V gene. V dropped 4 bases and J dropped 5 bases, with 18 bases sitting between them. The CDR3 sequence: CASSPGRVGVYGYTF. CDR3 in DNA: TGCGCCAGCAGCCCCGGCAGGGTTGGAGTGTATGGCTACACCTTC. The whole variable domain, filled in from reference TRBV5-1 and TRBJ1-2, reads KAGVTQTPRYLIKTRGQQVTLSCSPISGHRSVSWYQQTPGQGLQFLFEYFSETQRNKGNFPGRFSGRQFSNSRSEMNVSTLELGDSALYLCASSPGRVGVYGYTFGSGTRLTVV.

The chain joins TRBV4-1 to TRBJ1-1, with 9 positions matching TRBD1. J gave up 4 bases and V 1 base, and 7 bases lay outside the gene matches. Germline V lookup: CDR1 MGHRA, CDR2 YSYEKL. This CDR3 contains 16 residues. CDR3 sequence (DNA): TGCGCCAGCAGCCAAGGGGGGGACAGGGTGTTCACTGAAGCTTTCTTT. The encoded protein is CASSQGGDRVFTEAFF.

This chain joins TRBV7-9 and TRBJ2-2; no definite D call. Trimming left V 4 bases short and J 5 bases short, with 11 bases between. Germline V CDR1 and CDR2: SEHNR, FQNEAQ (reference sequence). This CDR3 has 14 residues. CDR3 loop: CASSSPLTTGELFF. DNA of the CDR3: TGTGCCAGCAGCTCTCCCCTAACTACCGGGGAGCTGTTTTTT.

J is TRBJ2-5 and V is TRBV7-2, with unresolved D. Germline V gene sequence: CDR1 SGHTA, CDR2 FQGNSA. The CDR3 extends over 13 amino acids. Deletions cut 2 bases from V and 2 bases from J, with 6 bases between. The CDR3 nucleotides are TGTGCCAGCAGCTTACTTATACAAGAGACCCAGTACTTC. Its protein is CASSLLIQETQYF.

The chain has TRBV7-3 and TRBJ2-7; D gene uncertain. The CDR3 consists of 13 residues. In germline, CDR1 is SGHTA, CDR2 FQGTGA. Deletions cut 3 bases from V and 2 bases from J, with 8 bases between. CDR3 DNA: TGTGCCAGCAGCTTGGATGCGGCCTACGAGCAGTACTTC. It yields the protein CASSLDAAYEQYF. Variable domain in full (rest from reference TRBV7-3 and TRBJ2-7): GAGVSQTPSNKVTEKGKYVELRCDPISGHTALYWYRQSLGQGPEFLIYFQGTGAADDSGLPNDRFFAVRPEGSVSTLKIQRTERGDSAVYLCASSLDAAYEQYFGPGTRLTVT.

The chain combines TRBV6-1 with TRBJ1-1, with 10 bases matching TRBD1. Germline-derived CDR1 and CDR2 are MNHNS and SASEGT. V trimming: 6 bases; J trimming: 4 bases; junction bases outside the gene matches: 8. This CDR3 has 15 amino acids. This CDR3 is CASREPGQGSTEAFF. The CDR3 DNA follows: TGTGCCAGCAGGGAACCGGGACAGGGGTCCACTGAAGCTTTCTTT.

V and J are TRBV7-9 and TRBJ2-5, with D tentatively TRBD2 (6 bases). The CDR3 runs to 14 residues. Germline CDR1 reads SEHNR; CDR2 reads FQNEAQ (reference sequence). V dropped 4 bases and J dropped 5 bases, with 14 bases sitting between them. The CDR3 loop is CASSSTFGGETQYF. CDR3 coding DNA: TGTGCCAGCAGCTCAACTTTTGGGGGGGAGACCCAGTACTTC.

The rearrangement links TRBV7-2 to TRBJ1-5, with D perhaps matching TRBD1 (5 bases). V dropped 4 bases and J dropped 3 bases, with 13 bases sitting between them. Germline assignment: CDR1 SGHTA and CDR2 FQGNSA. The CDR3 spans 15 residues. In DNA form, the CDR3 reads TGTGCCAGCAGCTCCGCGGGGGTCTACAATCAGCCCCAGCATTTT. Its translation: CASSSAGVYNQPQHF. Looking up the rest from reference TRBV7-2 and TRBJ1-5 gives the full variable domain: GAGVSQSPSNKVTEKGKDVELRCDPISGHTALYWYRQSLGQGLEFLIYFQGNSAPDKSGLPSDRFSAERTGGSVSTLTIQRTQQEDSAVYLCASSSAGVYNQPQHFGDGTRLSIL.

The V gene is TRBV7-8, the J gene TRBJ2-1, with D perhaps assigned TRBD1 or TRBD2 (6 bases each). V was clipped by 4 bases and J by 1 base, with 17 bases between them. The CDR3 spans 17 residues. Germline assignment: CDR1 SGHVS and CDR2 FQNEAQ. The CDR3 here is CASSSRRDTISYNEQFF. CDR3 in DNA: TGTGCCAGCAGCTCGAGGAGGGACACCATATCCTACAATGAGCAGTTCTTC.

CDR3 protein: CASSSHLGQGHGYTF. The DNA for the CDR3 is TGTGCCAGCAGCTCCCACCTGGGACAGGGGCACGGCTACACCTTC. The chain has TRBV7-9 and TRBJ1-2, with TRBD1 matching over 10 bases. Germline trimming cut 4 bases from V and 8 bases from J; bases unmatched to any gene: 10. Germline V gene lookup returns CDR1 SEHNR and CDR2 FQNEAQ (reference sequence). The CDR3 has 15 residues.

The rearrangement joins TRBV7-8 to TRBJ2-3, with D maybe TRBD2 (5 bases). CDR1 and CDR2 from the germline V gene are SGHVS and FQNEAQ. The V and J ends lost 5 bases and 1 base respectively, with 19 bases between them. The CDR3 is made up of 17 amino acids. For the CDR3, the DNA is TGTGCCAGCAGCCCCCGTACTGCAGGACTCCGCACAGATACGCAGTATTTT. Protein product: CASSPRTAGLRTDTQYF. The full variable domain, its missing parts supplied by reference TRBV7-8 and TRBJ2-3, is GAGVSQSPRYKVAKRGQDVALRCDPISGHVSLFWYQQALGQGPEFLTYFQNEAQLDKSGLPSDRFFAERPEGSVSTLKIQRTQQEDSAVYLCASSPRTAGLRTDTQYFGPGTRLTVL.

This chain links TRBV5-4 with TRBJ1-2, with 7 bases lining up with TRBD1. CDR3 length: 14 residues. Germline trimming cut 4 bases from V and 4 bases from J; bases unmatched to any gene: 7. From germline, CDR1 is SGHNT and CDR2 YYREEE (reference sequence). In nucleotides, the CDR3 is TGTGCCAGCAGCGTGACAGGGATCCGCTATGGCTACACCTTC. It is translated as CASSVTGIRYGYTF.

The genes are TRBV14 and TRBJ2-5; D gene ambiguous. Germline CDR1 is SGHDN and CDR2 is FVKESK. V was shortened by 4 bases and J by 2 bases, with 14 bases between the two germline ends. The CDR3 consists of 15 residues. DNA of the CDR3: TGTGCCAGCAGCCTATATATCGACAAACAAGAGACCCAGTACTTC. Residues: CASSLYIDKQETQYF.

This clone was found once. The V gene is TRBV2, the J gene TRBJ2-5; 12 bases are a match to TRBD1. V trimming: 7 bases; J trimming: 5 bases; junction bases outside the gene matches: 14. The CDR3 has 17 residues. The germline V gene encodes CDR1 SNHLY and CDR2 FYNNEI. CDR3 in DNA: TGTGCCAGCACGCCCGGGGGACAGGGGGCCGGGGGGGAGACCCAGTACTTC. Translated: CASTPGGQGAGGETQYF.

The chain uses TRBV6-5 and TRBJ1-1, with unresolved D. With 5 bases removed from V and 4 bases from J, the gap between germline ends came to 11 bases. Germline CDR1 reads MNHEY; CDR2 reads SVGAGI. This CDR3 is 13 amino acids long. The CDR3 bases are TGTGCCAGCAGTCTCAGGTGGGGCACTGAAGCTTTCTTT. Translated, it gives CASSLRWGTEAFF.

This chain links TRBV9 with TRBJ1-2; D not certain. The ends were cut back, 0 bases at V and 2 bases at J, with 11 bases in the middle. CDR1 and CDR2 (germline): SGDLS, YYNGEE. There are 15 residues in the CDR3. Here the CDR3 DNA reads TGTGCCAGCAGCGTAGCTCACACCTCAAACTATGGCTACACCTTC. This encodes CASSVAHTSNYGYTF.

This chain uses TRBV27 with TRBJ2-3, with a tentative D call TRBD2 (6 bases). The germline V gene encodes CDR1 MNHEY and CDR2 SMNVEV (reference sequence). This CDR3 contains 16 residues. V dropped 2 bases and J dropped 3 bases, with 15 bases sitting between them. CDR3 in DNA: TGTGCCAGCAGTTTACGGGAGCTCGAGGGAACAGATACGCAGTATTTT. It yields the protein CASSLRELEGTDTQYF.